Included here is one TCR beta chain sequence, with context. The data belong to a study of control samples from healthy donors and cancer patients. Generated by immunoSEQ multiplex PCR, the TCRdb table keeps only in-frame clones and is missing some. The profile shows roughly 80,000 clones, 70% to 90% of them singletons. This TCR came from a woman aged 60 to 75 with head and neck cancer. Sample: PBMCs.

The CDR3 bases are TGTGCCAGCAGCCTACTAGACAGGACCCGTTCACCCCTCCACTTT. Its protein is CASSLLDRTRSPLHF. The gene calls are TRBV3-1 (or the pseudogene TRBV3-2) and TRBJ1-6, with a possible D match to TRBD1 (6 bases). V lost 4 bases to trimming and J lost 9 bases, with 16 bases between them. Germline CDR1 and CDR2: LGHDT and YNNKEL (reference sequence). The CDR3 has 15 residues.